Given below is one T cell receptor beta chain in context. The target antigen is unknown. In the PCR, 60 Vbeta and 13 Jbeta primers were used. Libraries were prepared by immunoSEQ multiplex PCR; TCRdb keeps only in-frame clonotypes and omits some of them. The sample has 35,000 to 45,000 clones; roughly 63% are singletons. These data are taken from a study of cytomegalovirus exposure and HLA in healthy donors. Looking at the study overall: Among 398 genotyped donors, around 80% fell in the Caucasian-associated ancestry cluster. Findings and caveats of the study: An analysis done earlier found most TCR beta V segments productive about 87% or about 30% of the time. Several of the most significant clusters were apparently associated with common viral pathogens in a later analysis. Reports credit the classifier with highly specific, highly sensitive diagnosis of cytomegalovirus status.

This CDR3 region has 17 residues. J gave up 6 bases and V 5 bases, and 11 bases lay outside the gene matches. Germline lookup yields CDR1 SGHTA and CDR2 FQGNSA. This receptor was obtained from a man in his sixties in good health and CMV-seropositive. Sequenced sample: PBMCs. The J gene is TRBJ2-7, the V gene TRBV7-2; 15 positions agree with TRBD2. CDR3 sequence (DNA): TGTGCCAGCAGCCAAACTTGGACTAGCGGGAGGGCCCCCGAGCAGTACTTC. This sequence encodes CASSQTWTSGRAPEQYF.